Shown below are 11 T cell receptor beta chains from a single sample sequenced in a study of shared clonotypes between healthy human individuals. The method was immunoSEQ multiplex PCR; TCRdb's version includes in-frame clones alone and lacks a portion of them. Of over a million clones listed, roughly 96% are singletons. The specimen was naive CD4+ T cells sorted from blood. Subset meaning: CD45RA+ positively selected. These receptor sequences come from a man aged 30 to 45 in good health.

V gene TRBV29-1 combines with J gene TRBJ2-7; no reliable D call. This CDR3 spans 13 amino acids. V was clipped by 7 bases and J by 7 bases, with 20 bases between them. Germline V gene lookup returns CDR1 SQVTM and CDR2 ANQGSEA. CDR3 in DNA: TGCAGCGGGACCCAGACCTCGTTAGGGGAGCAGTACTTC. Its protein product is CSGTQTSLGEQYF.

The rearrangement uses TRBV6-1 and TRBJ2-7; TRBD2 agrees at 8 bases. V lost 11 bases to trimming and J lost 2 bases; unmatched junction nucleotides: 8. The germline V gene encodes CDR1 MNHNS and CDR2 SASEGT. The CDR3 totals 13 residues. The CDR3 loop is CALGLAAAYEQYF. In DNA form, the CDR3 reads TGTGCCCTCGGACTAGCAGCCGCCTACGAGCAGTACTTC.

This rearrangement joins TRBV5-1 to TRBJ2-2, with TRBD2 identical over 11 bases. V gave up 6 bases and J gave up 7 bases; unmatched junction bases: 5. CDR3 size: 14 residues. The germline gives CDR1 SGHRS, CDR2 YFSETQ. The CDR3 protein is CASTLAGAVGELFF. For the CDR3, the DNA is TGCGCCAGCACACTAGCGGGAGCTGTCGGGGAGCTGTTTTTT. Full variable domain (outside the CDR3, taken from reference TRBV5-1 and TRBJ2-2): KAGVTQTPRYLIKTRGQQVTLSCSPISGHRSVSWYQQTPGQGLQFLFEYFSETQRNKGNFPGRFSGRQFSNSRSEMNVSTLELGDSALYLCASTLAGAVGELFFGEGSRLTVL.

This sequence joins TRBV28 and TRBJ1-4; D may be TRBD1 (5 bases). Germline V gene sequence: CDR1 MDHEN, CDR2 SYDVKM. The CDR3 consists of 15 residues. Trimming took 8 bases from V and 2 from J, leaving 15 bases between them. Here the CDR3 reads CASRILGVTNEKLFF. The CDR3 region has the DNA TGTGCCAGCCGCATATTAGGGGTGACTAATGAAAAACTGTTTTTT. Complete variable domain (other parts from reference TRBV28 and TRBJ1-4): DVKVTQSSRYLVKRTGEKVFLECVQDMDHENMFWYRQDPGLGLRLIYFSYDVKMKEKGDIPEGYSVSREKKERFSLILESASTNQTSMYLCASRILGVTNEKLFFGSGTQLSVL.

V and J are TRBV15 and TRBJ2-7; D is possibly TRBD1 (6 bases). V dropped 5 bases and J dropped 0 bases, with 14 bases sitting between them. From germline, CDR1 is LNHNV and CDR2 YYDKDF (reference sequence). CDR3 length: 15 amino acids. CDR3 bases: TGTGCCACCAGCGCAGAGACAGGACTCTCCTACGAGCAGTACTTC. It specifies CATSAETGLSYEQYF.

The chain uses TRBV30 and TRBJ1-1; weak D call: TRBD1 (6 bases). Germline V gene lookup returns CDR1 GTSNPN and CDR2 SVGIG (reference sequence). V lost 4 bases, J lost 1 base, and 13 bases lay in between. CDR3 length: 14 amino acids. CDR3 DNA sequence: TGTGCCTGGACCACAGGGCCTGGGAACACTGAAGCTTTCTTT. This translates into CAWTTGPGNTEAFF.

The chain carries TRBV19 and TRBJ2-7, with 7 bases fitting TRBD1. Germline-derived CDR1 and CDR2 are LNHDA and SQIVND (reference sequence). The CDR3 has 13 amino acids. V was clipped by 3 bases and J by 2 bases; unmatched bases: 1. Written as DNA, the CDR3 is TGTGCCAGTAGTATCGGGACAGCCTACGAGCAGTACTTC. As protein: CASSIGTAYEQYF. Full variable domain (outside the CDR3, taken from reference TRBV19 and TRBJ2-7): DGGITQSPKYLFRKEGQNVTLSCEQNLNHDAMYWYRQDPGQGLRLIYYSQIVNDFQKGDIAEGYSVSREKKESFPLTVTSAQKNPTAFYLCASSIGTAYEQYFGPGTRLTVT.

V usage is TRBV5-1 and J usage is TRBJ2-3; weak D call: TRBD2 (6 bases). CDR1 is SGHRS and CDR2 is YFSETQ in the germline V gene. V was pared by 2 bases and J by 2 bases, with 12 bases between. This CDR3 is 15 amino acids long. CDR3: CASSFGPGVTDTQYF. For the CDR3, the DNA is TGCGCCAGCAGCTTTGGTCCGGGAGTCACAGATACGCAGTATTTT.

The chain has TRBV5-1 and TRBJ2-3; 10 bases agree with TRBD2. Germline V gene lookup returns CDR1 SGHRS and CDR2 YFSETQ. V lost 5 bases to trimming and J lost 5 bases; unmatched junction nucleotides: 11. This CDR3 comprises 16 residues. The CDR3 bases are TGCGCCAGCAGACCATCCCCCGGGACTAGCGTAGATACGCAGTATTTT. Its translation is CASRPSPGTSVDTQYF.

The V and J genes are TRBV28 and TRBJ2-3, with 8 bases matching TRBD2. The CDR3 length is 15 residues. Germline values: CDR1 MDHEN, CDR2 SYDVKM. The J segment lost 6 bases and the V segment lost 10 bases, leaving 15 bases of the junction unmatched. The CDR3, as DNA: TGTGCCACCTGTCGGAGCGGGAGAGTGCTTGATACGCAGTATTTT. Translating it yields CATCRSGRVLDTQYF. The whole variable domain, filled in from reference TRBV28 and TRBJ2-3, reads DVKVTQSSRYLVKRTGEKVFLECVQDMDHENMFWYRQDPGLGLRLIYFSYDVKMKEKGDIPEGYSVSREKKERFSLILESASTNQTSMYLCATCRSGRVLDTQYFGPGTRLTVL.

The CDR3, as DNA: TGTGCCAGCAGGCGGGAGGGCCTGAGGACCGGGGAGCTGTTTTTT. This translates into CASRREGLRTGELFF. The chain has TRBV6-5 and TRBJ2-2; 9 nucleotides align to TRBD2. V shed 6 bases, J shed 5 bases, and the junction held 7 bases outside the gene matches. The CDR3 covers 15 residues. CDR1 is MNHEY and CDR2 is SVGAGI in the germline V gene.